This is a list of T cell receptor beta chains from one sample in a study of T cell responses to AZD1222 COVID-19 vaccine. The assay was immunoSEQ multiplex PCR, and TCRdb's table has in-frame clones only and misses some. Of 100,000 to 120,000 clones listed, 88% were seen once; the top ten hold around 2.5%. Sequencing used peripheral blood, obtained on day 0 of AZD1222 vaccination. These receptor sequences come from an adult in good health. The CDR3 runs from the conserved cysteine through the conserved F or W. D genes are given only for firm matches. A row's size may be missing; if present it is once, few, many or a size class.

j_gene | abundance | d_gene | v_gene | CDR3aa | CDR3nt
TRBJ2-7 | once | - | TRBV4-1 | CASSQEGSYEQYF | TGCGCCAGCAGCCAAGAGGGCAGCTACGAGCAGTACTTC
TRBJ2-1 | - | - | TRBV4-1 | CASSQDPGAGNEQFF | TGCGCCAGCAGCCAAGACCCGGGGGCGGGCAATGAGCAGTTCTTC
TRBJ1-1 | - | TRBD1 | TRBV27 | CASESRGQGAMNTEAFF | TGTGCCAGCGAAAGCCGAGGACAGGGGGCGATGAACACTGAAGCTTTCTTT
TRBJ2-2 | few | - | TRBV7-2 | CASSPRSAGELFF | TGTGCCAGCAGCCCGAGATCGGCCGGGGAGCTGTTTTTT
TRBJ2-2 | - | TRBD2 | TRBV2 | CASSVAGGPDGELFF | TGTGCCAGCAGTGTAGCGGGAGGGCCGGACGGGGAGCTGTTTTTT
TRBJ2-2 | - | TRBD2 | TRBV2 | CASSDRTSGGTGELFF | TGTGCCAGCAGTGACCGGACTAGCGGGGGAACCGGGGAGCTGTTTTTT
TRBJ1-5 | - | - | TRBV2 | CASSERRENNQPQHF | TGTGCCAGCAGTGAGAGAAGGGAAAATAATCAGCCCCAGCATTTT
TRBJ1-4 | - | - | TRBV6-6 | CASRFGRLTDEKLFF | TGTGCCAGCAGATTCGGACGGCTAACGGATGAAAAACTGTTTTTT
TRBJ1-5 | once | - | TRBV2 | CASSVEGRDNQPQHF | TGTGCCAGCAGTGTGGAGGGCCGGGACAATCAGCCCCAGCATTTT
TRBJ2-5 | few | - | TRBV24-1 | CATSDRAGTQYF | TGTGCCACCAGTGACCGCGCTGGGACCCAGTACTTC
TRBJ1-1 | - | - | TRBV21-1 | CASSKVEGKVNTEAFF | TGTGCCAGCAGCAAAGTCGAGGGTAAGGTGAACACTGAAGCTTTCTTT
TRBJ1-3 | - | - | TRBV24-1 | CATSDLRSGGTTLFSGNTIYF | TGTGCCACCAGTGATTTGCGCTCCGGGGGGACTACCCTTTTCTCTGGAAACACCATATATTTT
TRBJ1-4 | once | TRBD1 | TRBV5-1 | CASSGQGGISEKLFF | TGCGCCAGCAGTGGACAGGGAGGGATAAGTGAAAAACTGTTTTTT
TRBJ2-1 | - | TRBD2 | TRBV20-1 | CSASIDLAGLYNEQFF | TGCAGTGCTAGTATAGACTTAGCGGGGCTATACAATGAGCAGTTCTTC
TRBJ1-6 | - | - | TRBV5-6 | CASSFTGNQNSPLHF | TGTGCCAGCAGCTTCACAGGGAACCAGAATTCACCCCTCCACTTT
TRBJ2-1 | - | TRBD2 | TRBV7-8 | CASSLGGGNEQFF | TGTGCCAGCAGCCTGGGGGGGGGCAATGAGCAGTTCTTC
TRBJ1-6 | - | - | TRBV4-1 | CASSGVWPVSPLHF | TGCGCCAGCAGCGGAGTGTGGCCGGTTTCACCCCTCCACTTT
TRBJ2-3 | - | TRBD2 | TRBV12-5 | CASGLFGRGTSGTTRTDTQYF | TGTGCTAGTGGTTTGTTCGGACGGGGGACTAGCGGAACTACCCGCACAGATACGCAGTATTTT
TRBJ1-3 | - | - | TRBV2 | CASRPTGVGNTIYF | TGTGCCAGCAGACCTACAGGAGTAGGAAACACCATATATTTT
TRBJ1-2 | - | TRBD1 | TRBV18 | CASSASPPTGTGALGYTF | TGTGCCAGCTCCGCCTCACCACCCACCGGGACAGGGGCTCTCGGCTACACCTTC
TRBJ2-7 | - | - | TRBV13 | CASSLAESSYEQYF | TGTGCCAGCAGCTTAGCTGAAAGCTCCTACGAGCAGTACTTC
TRBJ1-6 | - | - | TRBV6-6 | CASSLGGSSYNSPLHF | TGTGCCAGCAGTTTAGGGGGGAGCTCCTATAATTCACCCCTCCACTTT
TRBJ1-5 | - | - | TRBV7-6 | CASSLGGGGPQHF | TGTGCCAGCAGCTTAGGGGGAGGAGGGCCCCAGCATTTT
TRBJ2-7 | - | TRBD1 | TRBV6-6 | CASSRRSGTGSREQYF | TGTGCCAGCAGTCGCCGATCCGGGACAGGGAGCCGTGAGCAGTACTTC
TRBJ2-3 | - | - | TRBV27 | CASSHLLLHGTTDTQYF | TGTGCCAGCAGTCACTTACTCTTACACGGGACCACAGATACGCAGTATTTT
TRBJ2-2 | - | - | TRBV7-8 | CASSVRETGELFF | TGTGCCAGCAGCGTGAGGGAGACCGGGGAGCTGTTTTTT
TRBJ1-2 | - | TRBD1 | TRBV18 | CASSPDRGSGYTF | TGTGCCAGCTCACCGGACAGGGGATCTGGCTACACCTTC
TRBJ1-5 | - | - | TRBV2 | CASSEWGQNSNQPQHF | TGTGCCAGCAGTGAATGGGGACAAAATAGCAATCAGCCCCAGCATTTT
TRBJ2-3 | - | TRBD2 | TRBV7-9 | CASSLPYSSAGGRTDTQYF | TGTGCCAGCAGCTTGCCCTATTCTTCAGCGGGGGGGCGCACAGATACGCAGTATTTT